These T cell receptor beta chains were read from a single sample in a study of CD8 T cells in Susac syndrome. TCRdb called the immunoSEQ multiplex PCR reads again in MiXCR, with one record for every CDR3 protein. The data contain fewer than 200,000 distinct CDR3 sequences, approximately 94% of them singletons. The sequenced sample consisted of CD4+ T cells from PBMCs. The receptors shown here come from a human donor in good health. Each CDR3 is given with its conserved first and last residue. D genes are given only for firm matches. Only part of the rows carry a size: once, few, many, or a class if the clone is expanded.

cdr3_aa: CASSSGTTNRNEQFF
cdr3_nt: TGTGCCAGCAGCTCCGGGACTACCAATAGGAATGAGCAGTTCTTC
clone_size: .
j_call: TRBJ2-1
d_call: TRBD2
v_call: TRBV5-4

cdr3_aa: CSSRLGGNTEAFF
cdr3_nt: TGCAGCTCACGCCTCGGGGGGAACACTGAAGCTTTCTTT
clone_size: .
j_call: TRBJ1-1
d_call: .
v_call: TRBV29-1

cdr3_aa: CASSDHRVLETQYF
cdr3_nt: TGTGCCAGCAGTGACCACAGGGTCCTCGAGACCCAGTACTTC
clone_size: .
j_call: TRBJ2-5
d_call: .
v_call: TRBV2

cdr3_aa: CASSRGTSVYTGELFF
cdr3_nt: TGTGCCAGCAGCCGAGGGACTAGTGTGTACACCGGGGAGCTGTTTTTT
clone_size: .
j_call: TRBJ2-2
d_call: TRBD2
v_call: TRBV7-9

cdr3_aa: CATSSAHSGVPFNEQFF
cdr3_nt: TGTGCCACCAGCAGTGCTCATAGTGGGGTACCGTTCAATGAGCAGTTCTTC
clone_size: .
j_call: TRBJ2-1
d_call: .
v_call: TRBV15

cdr3_aa: CASSRQVSYEQYF
cdr3_nt: TGTGCCAGCAGTCGGCAGGTCTCCTACGAGCAGTACTTC
clone_size: .
j_call: TRBJ2-7
d_call: .
v_call: TRBV12-3/TRBV12-4

cdr3_aa: CSVLLGTSGRYEQYF
cdr3_nt: TGCAGCGTTCTGCTGGGGACTAGCGGGAGATACGAGCAGTACTTC
clone_size: .
j_call: TRBJ2-7
d_call: TRBD2
v_call: TRBV29-1

cdr3_aa: CASTNRNQETQYF
cdr3_nt: TGTGCCAGCACAAACAGGAACCAAGAGACCCAGTACTTC
clone_size: .
j_call: TRBJ2-5
d_call: .
v_call: TRBV19

cdr3_aa: CAWSVMVTEAFF
cdr3_nt: TGTGCCTGGAGTGTTATGGTTACTGAAGCTTTCTTT
clone_size: .
j_call: TRBJ1-1
d_call: .
v_call: TRBV30

cdr3_aa: CSGYRGLDEAFF
cdr3_nt: TGCAGCGGATACAGGGGGCTCGATGAAGCTTTCTTT
clone_size: .
j_call: TRBJ1-1
d_call: TRBD1
v_call: TRBV29-1

cdr3_aa: CASSRTGTYSGRATYEQYF
cdr3_nt: TGTGCCAGCAGTAGGACAGGCACTTACAGCGGGAGGGCGACCTACGAGCAGTACTTC
clone_size: .
j_call: TRBJ2-7
d_call: TRBD2
v_call: TRBV13

cdr3_aa: CSASGPTSNQPQHF
cdr3_nt: TGCAGTGCTAGTGGACCGACTAGCAATCAGCCCCAGCATTTT
clone_size: .
j_call: TRBJ1-5
d_call: .
v_call: TRBV20-1

cdr3_aa: CASSPQLAHLAEQYF
cdr3_nt: TGTGCCAGCAGTCCCCAGTTAGCCCATCTTGCCGAGCAGTACTTC
clone_size: once
j_call: TRBJ2-7
d_call: .
v_call: TRBV28

cdr3_aa: CASSPVGDAGANVLTF
cdr3_nt: TGTGCCAGCTCACCGGTAGGGGACGCTGGGGCCAACGTCCTGACTTTC
clone_size: .
j_call: TRBJ2-6
d_call: .
v_call: TRBV18

cdr3_aa: CASSQEGAYYNEQFF
cdr3_nt: TGTGCCAGCAGCCAAGAGGGGGCCTACTACAATGAGCAGTTCTTC
clone_size: .
j_call: TRBJ2-1
d_call: TRBD1
v_call: TRBV2

cdr3_aa: CASSGETGQGPNTEAFF
cdr3_nt: TGTGCCAGCAGTGGAGAAACGGGACAGGGGCCGAACACTGAAGCTTTCTTT
clone_size: once
j_call: TRBJ1-1
d_call: TRBD1
v_call: TRBV28

cdr3_aa: CASKRSFYNEQFF
cdr3_nt: TGTGCCAGCAAACGGAGTTTTTACAATGAGCAGTTCTTC
clone_size: .
j_call: TRBJ2-1
d_call: .
v_call: TRBV28

cdr3_aa: CASRGDRGQQPQHF
cdr3_nt: TGTGCCAGCAGAGGGGACAGGGGGCAACAGCCCCAGCATTTT
clone_size: .
j_call: TRBJ1-5
d_call: TRBD1
v_call: TRBV28

cdr3_aa: CASSPEGHEGYF
cdr3_nt: TGTGCCAGCAGCCCAGAGGGCCATGAGGGGTATTTT
clone_size: .
j_call: TRBJ2-3
d_call: .
v_call: TRBV7-9

cdr3_aa: CASSPPGGAYEQYF
cdr3_nt: TGTGCCAGCAGCCCACCCGGTGGGGCGTACGAGCAGTACTTC
clone_size: .
j_call: TRBJ2-7
d_call: .
v_call: TRBV7-9